These T cell receptor beta chains were read from a single sample in a study of vaccination effects on CD4 cells after COVID-19. No cognate antigen is known for these TCRs. Data came from immunoSEQ multiplex PCR; TCRdb stores just in-frame clones and leaves some out. The sample lists some 74,000 clones, approximately 81% occurring once. The specimen was CD4+ T cells from PBMCs cultured with HCoV-229E spike peptides, collected after COVID-19 vaccination. The receptors derive from a human donor who received a COVID-19 vaccine. CDR3s leave out the opening cysteine and the closing phenylalanine or tryptophan.

V	J	CDR3
TRBV4-3	TRBJ1-2	ASSKAPNYGYT
TRBV6-5	TRBJ1-5	ASSFSGINQPQH
TRBV20-1	TRBJ1-1	SAVGNTEAF
TRBV29-1	TRBJ2-3	SVERGRTDTQY
TRBV5-1	TRBJ1-1	ASSRGLTNTEAF
TRBV7-8	TRBJ2-2	ASSSTGTGNTGELF
TRBV7-3	TRBJ1-2	ASSSGTGNYGYT
TRBV7-9	TRBJ1-2	ASSLRGRDGYT
TRBV3-1/TRBV3-2	TRBJ2-3	ASSPPSKDSLGGADTQY
TRBV5-4	TRBJ2-1	ASNRQGESEQF
TRBV19	TRBJ2-2	ASSQGTGSTGELF
TRBV24-1	TRBJ1-1	ATSVPGQGWNTEAF
TRBV6-6	TRBJ1-5	ASTVQGNQPQH
TRBV9	TRBJ2-1	ASSVGGGYNEQF
TRBV9	TRBJ2-5	ASSVGGGRETQY
TRBV7-2	TRBJ1-2	ASSSTGGDYGYT
TRBV9	TRBJ1-1	ASSVLVQISEAF
TRBV24-1	TRBJ2-5	ATSDSARETQY
TRBV18	TRBJ2-3	ASSPLGSSTDTQY
TRBV3-1/TRBV3-2	TRBJ2-3	ASSQFSGGRDTQY
TRBV2	TRBJ2-2	ASSVLASGELF
TRBV27	TRBJ2-2	ASRAGGWTGELF
TRBV5-4	TRBJ2-3	ASSLGQGVPTDTQY
TRBV12-3/TRBV12-4	TRBJ2-5	ASSSGINNY
TRBV14	TRBJ2-5	ASSPHGVSGETQY
TRBV21-1	TRBJ1-1	ASSAGQGFNTEAF
TRBV24-1	TRBJ2-3	ATSDSRGDITDTQY
TRBV4-3	TRBJ1-5	ASSQDTYPNQPQH
TRBV11-3	TRBJ1-2	ASSRGCKGDRGYT
TRBV25-1	TRBJ2-2	ASSVGGTGELF
TRBV7-2	TRBJ1-5	ASSSQGASNQPQH
TRBV10-2	TRBJ1-1	ASRVQGNMNTEAF
TRBV29-1	TRBJ1-3	SVLTGTAIGAIY
TRBV5-6	TRBJ2-5	ASSLGGTMGTQY
TRBV10-3	TRBJ2-2	AISESKGARTGELF
TRBV10-1	TRBJ1-6	ASSETDGPLH
TRBV6-5	TRBJ1-1	ASSYSRGMNTEAF
TRBV5-5	TRBJ1-4	ASSLGAAHEKLF
TRBV11-2	TRBJ2-3	ASSNGLARSTDTQY
TRBV6-1	TRBJ2-4	ASSDAVPKNIQY
TRBV11-2	TRBJ2-3	ASSRNREDTQY
TRBV7-3	TRBJ1-1	ASSATGVNTEAF
TRBV5-6	TRBJ2-5	ASSPVQRETQY
TRBV6-5	TRBJ1-4	ASSRDRGTNEKLF
TRBV24-1	TRBJ1-2	ATSDDRVNYGYT
TRBV14	TRBJ2-2	ASSQVITNTGELF
TRBV7-2	TRBJ2-2	ASSHRGHGQANTGELF
TRBV5-1	TRBJ2-5	ASSASGTGSRETQY
TRBV14	TRBJ1-2	ASSRSAGSLSGYT
TRBV19	TRBJ2-3	ASSIRGADTQY
TRBV2	TRBJ2-3	ASSLGLAGGRGTDTQY
TRBV5-3	TRBJ2-2	ARSRRAVPIRELF